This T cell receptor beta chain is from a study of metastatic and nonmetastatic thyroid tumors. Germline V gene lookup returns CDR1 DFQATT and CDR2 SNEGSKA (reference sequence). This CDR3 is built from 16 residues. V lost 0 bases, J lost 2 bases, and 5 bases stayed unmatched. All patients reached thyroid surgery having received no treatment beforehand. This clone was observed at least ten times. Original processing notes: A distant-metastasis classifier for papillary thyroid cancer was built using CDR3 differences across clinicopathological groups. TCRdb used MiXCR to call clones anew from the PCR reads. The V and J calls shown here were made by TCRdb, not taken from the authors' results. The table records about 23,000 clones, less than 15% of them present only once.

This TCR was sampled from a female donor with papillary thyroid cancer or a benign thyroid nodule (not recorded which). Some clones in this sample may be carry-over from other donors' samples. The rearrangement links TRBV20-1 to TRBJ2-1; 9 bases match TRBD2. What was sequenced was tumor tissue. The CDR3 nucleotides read TGCAGTGCTAGAGACGAAGCGGGGGGTACCTACAATGAGCAGTTCTTC. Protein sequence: CSARDEAGGTYNEQFF.